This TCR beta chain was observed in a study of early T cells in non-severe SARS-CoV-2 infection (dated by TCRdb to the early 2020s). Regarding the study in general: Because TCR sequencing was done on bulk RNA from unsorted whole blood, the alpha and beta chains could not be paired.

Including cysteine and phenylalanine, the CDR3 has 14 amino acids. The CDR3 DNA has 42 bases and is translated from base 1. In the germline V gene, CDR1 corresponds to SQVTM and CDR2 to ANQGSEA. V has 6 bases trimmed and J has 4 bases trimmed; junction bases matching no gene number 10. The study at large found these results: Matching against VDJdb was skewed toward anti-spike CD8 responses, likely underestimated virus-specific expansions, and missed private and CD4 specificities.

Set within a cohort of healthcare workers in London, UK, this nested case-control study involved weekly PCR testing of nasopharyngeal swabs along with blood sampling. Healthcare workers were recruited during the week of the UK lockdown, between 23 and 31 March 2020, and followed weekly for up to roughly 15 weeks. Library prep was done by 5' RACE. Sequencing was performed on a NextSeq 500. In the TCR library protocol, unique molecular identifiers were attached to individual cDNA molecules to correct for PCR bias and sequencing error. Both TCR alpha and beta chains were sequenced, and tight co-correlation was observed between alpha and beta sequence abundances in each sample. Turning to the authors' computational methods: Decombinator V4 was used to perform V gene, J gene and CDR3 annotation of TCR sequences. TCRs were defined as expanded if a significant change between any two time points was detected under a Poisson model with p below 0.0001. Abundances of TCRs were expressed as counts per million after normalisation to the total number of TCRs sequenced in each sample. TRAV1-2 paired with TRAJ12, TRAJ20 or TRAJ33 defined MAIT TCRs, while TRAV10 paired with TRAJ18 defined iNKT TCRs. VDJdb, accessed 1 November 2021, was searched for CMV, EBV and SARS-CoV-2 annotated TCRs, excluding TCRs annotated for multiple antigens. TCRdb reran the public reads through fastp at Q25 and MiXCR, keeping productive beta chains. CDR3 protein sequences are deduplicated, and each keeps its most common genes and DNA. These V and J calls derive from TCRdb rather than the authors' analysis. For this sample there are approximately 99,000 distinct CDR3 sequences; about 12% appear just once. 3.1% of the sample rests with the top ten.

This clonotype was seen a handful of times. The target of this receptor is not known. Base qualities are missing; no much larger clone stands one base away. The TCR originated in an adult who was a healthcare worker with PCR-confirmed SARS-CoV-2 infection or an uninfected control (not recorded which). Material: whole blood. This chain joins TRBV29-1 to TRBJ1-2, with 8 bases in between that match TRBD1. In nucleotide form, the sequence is TGCAGCGTCGACCCAACAGGGGGGAGCTATGGCTACACCTTC. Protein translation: CSVDPTGGSYGYTF.